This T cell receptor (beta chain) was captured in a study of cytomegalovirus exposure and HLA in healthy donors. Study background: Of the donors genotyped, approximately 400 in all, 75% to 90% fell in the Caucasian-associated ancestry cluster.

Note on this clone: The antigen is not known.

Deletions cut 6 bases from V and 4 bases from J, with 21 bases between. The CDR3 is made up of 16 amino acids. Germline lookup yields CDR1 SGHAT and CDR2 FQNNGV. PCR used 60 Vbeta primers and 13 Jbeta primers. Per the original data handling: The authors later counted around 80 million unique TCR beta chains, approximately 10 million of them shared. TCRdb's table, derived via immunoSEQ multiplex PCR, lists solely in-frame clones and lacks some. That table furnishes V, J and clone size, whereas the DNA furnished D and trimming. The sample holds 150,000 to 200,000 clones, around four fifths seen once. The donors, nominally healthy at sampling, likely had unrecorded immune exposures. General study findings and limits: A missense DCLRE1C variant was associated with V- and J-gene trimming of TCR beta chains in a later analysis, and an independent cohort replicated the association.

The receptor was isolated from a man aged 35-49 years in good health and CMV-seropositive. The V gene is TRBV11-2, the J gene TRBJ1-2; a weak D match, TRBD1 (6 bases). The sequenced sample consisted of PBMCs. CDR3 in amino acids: CASRPSGTPVSYGYTF. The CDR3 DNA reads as TGTGCCAGCAGACCCTCCGGGACACCGGTGAGCTATGGCTACACCTTC.